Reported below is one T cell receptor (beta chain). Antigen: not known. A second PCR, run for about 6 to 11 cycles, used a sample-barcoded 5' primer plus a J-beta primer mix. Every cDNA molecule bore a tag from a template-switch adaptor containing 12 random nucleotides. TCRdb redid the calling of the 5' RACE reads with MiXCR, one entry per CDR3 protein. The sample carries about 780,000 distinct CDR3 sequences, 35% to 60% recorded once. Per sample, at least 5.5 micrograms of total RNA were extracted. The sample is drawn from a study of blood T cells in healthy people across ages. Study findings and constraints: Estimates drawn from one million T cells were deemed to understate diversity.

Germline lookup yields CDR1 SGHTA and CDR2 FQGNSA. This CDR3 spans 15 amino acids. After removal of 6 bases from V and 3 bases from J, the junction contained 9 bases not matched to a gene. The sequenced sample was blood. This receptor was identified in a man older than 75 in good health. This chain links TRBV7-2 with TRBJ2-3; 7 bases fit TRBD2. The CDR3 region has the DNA TGTGCCAGCAGTCCCCGGCGGGGGACGACAGATACGCAGTATTTT. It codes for CASSPRRGTTDTQYF.